This T cell receptor beta chain was obtained from a study of blood T cells in healthy people across ages (dated by TCRdb to between 2015 and 2017). For the study in its entirety: In model experiments, roughly one uniquely barcoded TCR beta cDNA molecule per two T cells was captured by template switching. The study measured age-related changes in TCR beta repertoire diversity using deep sequencing normalized with unique cDNA molecular identifiers. Four age groups were formed from the donors: young (average approximately 16 years), middle-aged (approximately 40), aged (62) and long-lived (approximately 78). To avoid experimental bias, donors of different ages were distributed randomly across sequencing lanes. For two donors (one aged 18 to 30 and one aged 80 or older), the study analyzed two additional independent replicas of 1 million unique cDNA reads from the same blood draw.

V sheds 5 bases and J sheds 0 bases, leaving 16 bases between their ends. Reading the germline V gene gives CDR1 SGHTA and CDR2 FQGTGA. The CDR3 numbers 16 residues from cysteine through phenylalanine. Only the CDR3 DNA is retained, 48 bases long and in frame from the first base. Donors were 35 to 40 systemically healthy Caucasian individuals from Russia aged roughly 6 to 90 years. Each donor gave 9.5 to 10 milliliters of peripheral blood, drawn into EDTA-treated Vacutainer tubes. PBMCs were isolated by Ficoll-Paque density-gradient centrifugation, with at least 6 million obtained per sample. Total RNA was extracted from PBMCs with Trizol reagent, with at least 5.5 micrograms obtained per sample. For every donor, an aliquot of PBMCs went through flow cytometry to measure the percentages of naive CD45RAhigh/CD27high T cells. The library relied on 5' RACE. Sequencing instrument: Illumina HiSeq 2500. The second PCR ran for about 7 to 11 cycles and used a J-beta primer mix along with a sample-barcoded 5' primer. A unique molecular identifier was introduced onto each TCR beta cDNA molecule by a template-switch 5' adaptor carrying 12 random nucleotides. Each sample yielded at least 3 million CDR3-containing paired-end reads. First-strand cDNA was synthesized from all RNA with the Mint cDNA synthesis kit, primed by a TRBC-specific oligonucleotide. Following uracil-DNA glycosylase treatment, a first 18-cycle PCR with universal primers M1SS and BC2_uni_R was performed on all cDNA. On the authors' methods: Normalization of each sample was performed by random selection of 1 million high-quality reads, each carrying a distinct molecular identifier. Reads with shared molecular identifiers were discarded instead of being binned into consensus sequences. MiTCR, run with a Q25 quality threshold and the strictest error-elimination algorithm, handled CDR3 identification, clonotype clustering and error correction. Lower-bound total TCR beta diversity was estimated with a nonparametric unseen species model using Euler transformation. TCRdb reworked the public reads: Q25 trimming with fastp, MiXCR clone assembly, productive beta chains retained. Duplicate CDR3 protein sequences are folded into a single record with the most common DNA and genes. The V and J calls, along with clone size, are taken from TCRdb and not from the paper's own processing. The sample contains under 1,000,000 distinct CDR3 sequences, about 37% of them found a single time. The ten largest clones represent under 15% of the sample.

Beyond this particular receptor, the publication reports: Estimates of total diversity based on one million sequenced T cells were considered lower bounds and underestimates. The percentage of naive T cells measured by flow cytometry correlated strongly with observed TCR beta diversity. Since profiling was done on bulk unsorted PBMCs, naive and antigen-experienced compartments could not be conclusively compared. Observed TCR beta diversity per million T cells fell roughly linearly with age, and a significant reduction was already apparent by age about 36. Compared with the aged group, the long-lived group had more naive CD4+ T cells, fewer expanded clones and increased TCR diversity, suggesting age selection. Because the CMV infection status of the donors was unknown, age-related changes in expanded clonotypes may potentially have been confounded.

This clonotype was seen just once. The specificity of this receptor is unknown. Per-base qualities were not stored, and no clone one base away is much larger. A lone read offers only weak evidence. The clonotype originates from a man aged 18 to 29 in good health. The chain is encoded by TRBV7-3 joined to TRBJ2-5, with no confidently assigned D gene. Sequencing used blood. The nucleotide sequence reads as follows: TGTGCCAGCAGCCCGACTCCTCGAGCGTACCAAGAGACCCAGTACTTC. Translated, it reads CASSPTPRAYQETQYF.